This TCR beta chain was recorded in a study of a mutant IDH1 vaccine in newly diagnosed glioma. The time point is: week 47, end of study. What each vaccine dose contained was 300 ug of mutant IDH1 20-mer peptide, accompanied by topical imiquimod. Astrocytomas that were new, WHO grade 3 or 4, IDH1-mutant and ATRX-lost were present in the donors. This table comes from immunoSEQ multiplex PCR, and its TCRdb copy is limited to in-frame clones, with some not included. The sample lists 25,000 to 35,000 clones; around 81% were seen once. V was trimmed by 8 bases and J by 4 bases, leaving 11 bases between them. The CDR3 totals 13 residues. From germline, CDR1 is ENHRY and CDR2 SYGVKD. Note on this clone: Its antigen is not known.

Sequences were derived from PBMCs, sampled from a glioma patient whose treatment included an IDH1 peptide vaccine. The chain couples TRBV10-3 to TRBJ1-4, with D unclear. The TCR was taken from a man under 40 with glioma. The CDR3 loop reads CAIQPGLNEKLFF. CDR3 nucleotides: TGTGCCATCCAGCCTGGGCTTAATGAAAAACTGTTTTTT.